These 13 T cell receptor beta chains share one sample of origin, sequenced in a study of early T cells in non-severe SARS-CoV-2 infection. TCRdb reprocessed the 5' RACE reads via MiXCR and lists one record per CDR3 protein. In the table there are around 60,000 distinct CDR3 sequences, 10% to 15% of which are singletons. The sequenced sample was whole blood. The receptor set was obtained from an adult who was a healthcare worker with PCR-confirmed SARS-CoV-2 infection or an uninfected control (not recorded which).

This clonotype was found many times. This chain joins TRBV5-5 and TRBJ2-2; TRBD1 might be the D (5 bases). V lost 0 bases, J lost 5 bases, and 14 bases lay in between. Germline V CDR1 and CDR2: SGHKS, YYEKEE (reference sequence). The length of the CDR3 is 16 residues. This CDR3 is CASSLDPGRGTGELFF. Written as DNA, the CDR3 is TGTGCCAGCAGCTTGGACCCAGGGCGCGGAACCGGGGAGCTGTTTTTT.

This clonotype came up a few times. The rearrangement joins TRBV28 to TRBJ1-4; D is unresolved. Germline V lookup: CDR1 MDHEN, CDR2 SYDVKM. The V end was cut by 7 bases, the J end by 0 bases, with 9 bases between. The CDR3 spans 14 residues. The CDR3 DNA reads TGTGCCAGCACCTCGACGTCAACTAATGAAAAACTGTTTTTT. Protein product: CASTSTSTNEKLFF.

The chain uses TRBV7-2 and TRBJ2-7; D is undetermined. Germline V lookup: CDR1 SGHTA, CDR2 FQGNSA. Trimming stripped 6 bases from V and 0 bases from J, with 6 bases between. CDR3 length equals 12 residues. The CDR3 DNA reads as TGTGCCAGCAGAGGTAGCTCCTACGAGCAGTACTTC. Protein sequence: CASRGSSYEQYF.

The chain links TRBV15 to TRBJ2-7, with D possibly called TRBD1 or TRBD2 (5 bases each). The germline V gene has CDR1 LNHNV and CDR2 YYDKDF (reference sequence). This CDR3 spans 17 amino acids. V lost 0 bases, J lost 5 bases, and 20 bases lay in between. The DNA for the CDR3 is TGTGCCACCAGCAGAGATCAGTTCGGGACCAGAAATAACGAGCAGTACTTC. Its translation: CATSRDQFGTRNNEQYF. Filled out from reference TRBV15 and TRBJ2-7, the complete variable domain reads DAMVIQNPRYQVTQFGKPVTLSCSQTLNHNVMYWYQQKSSQAPKLLFHYYDKDFNNEADTPDNFQSRRPNTSFCFLDIRSPGLGDTAMYLCATSRDQFGTRNNEQYFGPGTRLTVT.

The rearrangement uses TRBV7-8 and TRBJ1-4; D is unclear. The CDR3 spans 15 residues. The V gene's germline CDR1 is SGHVS and CDR2 FQNEAQ. V was trimmed by 1 base and J by 1 base, leaving 7 bases between them. CDR3 DNA: TGTGCCAGCAGCTTAGACGTCAGAACTAATGAAAAACTGTTTTTT. It codes for CASSLDVRTNEKLFF.

This clonotype has a count of ten or more. The V call is TRBV5-6, the J call TRBJ1-2; D is perhaps TRBD1 (6 bases). Germline assignment: CDR1 SGHDT and CDR2 YYEEEE. Between the trimmed V and J ends, which lost 1 base and 2 bases, there was a span of 9 bases. The CDR3 is 14 amino acids. The CDR3 region has the DNA TGTGCCAGCAGCTTGCGGACAGTAAACTATGGCTACACCTTC. This codes for CASSLRTVNYGYTF.

This clonotype was seen only a few times. The V call is TRBV29-1, the J call TRBJ2-3, with TRBD2 identical over 7 bases. The CDR3 runs to 13 residues. With 7 bases clipped from V and 0 bases from J, the junction kept 4 bases outside the gene matches. CDR1 and CDR2 (germline): SQVTM, ANQGSEA. The CDR3 region has the DNA TGCAGCGGAACTAGCGATAGCACAGATACGCAGTATTTT. Encoded protein: CSGTSDSTDTQYF.

In its sample, this clonotype was seen many times. This chain links TRBV29-1 with TRBJ2-7; 10 bases match TRBD2. J gave up 5 bases and V 4 bases, and 2 bases lay outside the gene matches. The CDR3 is 12 amino acids. Germline V lookup: CDR1 SQVTM, CDR2 ANQGSEA. DNA of the CDR3: TGCAGCGTTGCTAGCGGGGGAGACGAGCAGTACTTC. This sequence encodes CSVASGGDEQYF.

This clonotype has just a few counts. J is TRBJ1-6 and V is TRBV28; maybe TRBD1 (5 bases). Germline CDR1 reads MDHEN; CDR2 reads SYDVKM. This CDR3 has 15 amino acids. The ends were cut back, 7 bases at V and 10 bases at J, with 20 bases in the middle. The CDR3 reads CASTRGIGGGSPLHF. The CDR3 DNA sequence: TGTGCCAGCACCCGAGGTATCGGGGGGGGATCACCCCTCCACTTT.

The rearrangement joins TRBV6-6 to TRBJ1-2, with D tentatively TRBD1 (5 bases). CDR1 and CDR2 from the germline V gene are MNHNY and SVGAGI (reference sequence). This CDR3 spans 15 amino acids. The V gene lost 4 bases and the J gene lost 4 bases, with 16 bases spanning the gap. The CDR3 nucleotides read TGTGCCAGCAGTTCCGGGACGGAAGTAATCTATGGCTACACCTTC. Protein sequence: CASSSGTEVIYGYTF.

In its sample, this clonotype was seen a few times. The chain has TRBV9 and TRBJ2-2; 9 bases are a match to TRBD2. Germline loops: CDR1 SGDLS, CDR2 YYNGEE. The CDR3 runs 15 residues. V was pared by 4 bases and J by 2 bases, with 3 bases of the junction left unmatched. The CDR3 sequence is CASSLGTSNTGELFF. The CDR3, as DNA: TGTGCCAGCAGCCTCGGGACTAGCAACACCGGGGAGCTGTTTTTT.

In its sample, this clonotype was seen many times. The chain joins TRBV30 to TRBJ1-5; D might be TRBD1 (5 bases). The CDR3 totals 13 residues. V lost 1 base and J 5 bases, leaving 9 bases between the germline ends. Germline V gene data show CDR1 as GTSNPN and CDR2 as SVGIG (reference sequence). The CDR3 DNA reads TGTGCCTGGAGTGAAGGGGTCCATCAGCCCCAGCATTTT. Translation: CAWSEGVHQPQHF.

This clonotype was counted only a few times. The rearrangement joins TRBV7-2 to TRBJ2-4, with TRBD2 matching over 8 bases. Germline values: CDR1 SGHTA, CDR2 FQGNSA. J gave up 1 base and V 10 bases, and 6 bases lay outside the gene matches. This CDR3 has 14 amino acids. The CDR3 is CATTAGGAKNIQYF. The CDR3 region has the DNA TGTGCCACCACTGCGGGGGGTGCCAAAAACATTCAGTACTTC.